This T cell receptor beta chain was sequenced during a study of beta chain features in type 1 diabetes. As for the study in general: Cell yields, gender and age were comparable in patients and healthy donors.

All of the isolated RNA was reverse transcribed, so expressed TCRB transcripts were sequenced. Repertoires were generated with immunoSEQ multiplex PCR, while TCRdb's copy carries only in-frame clones and drops some. The sample contains around 340,000 clones, around 8.5% of which appear only once. The sample holds a few counts of this clone. Its antigen is not identified. Study-level findings and limits: When cDNA is sequenced, cells with high TCR expression could be over-represented. TCRB CDR3s were moderately but significantly shorter in Type 1 diabetes patients in all four CD4+ subsets.

The CDR3 runs to 12 residues. Germline V CDR1 and CDR2: SGDLS, YYNGEE. Trimming shortened V by 2 bases and J by 15 bases, and 15 bases separated the two germline ends. The genes are TRBV9 and TRBJ2-1; D not certain. The sequenced sample consisted of central memory CD4+ T cells from blood. The clonotype originates from a man younger than 45 with type 1 diabetes. The CDR3 loop reads CASSVRDRALFF. DNA for the CDR3: TGTGCCAGCAGCGTCCGCGACCGGGCCCTGTTCTTC.